This TCR beta chain emerged from a study of CD4 and CD8 cells across lung adenocarcinoma regions. MiXCR, applied by TCRdb to the PCR reads, yields one record per CDR3 protein. The sample lists more than 9,000 distinct CDR3 sequences; 45% to 60% were seen once. This clonotype ranks as large. Germline values: CDR1 MNHEY, CDR2 SMNVEV (reference sequence). Trimming took 5 bases from V and 3 from J, leaving 10 bases between them. This CDR3 is built from 13 residues. The sequenced sample consisted of CD4+ T cells from the margin of a lung tumor. This sequence joins TRBV27 and TRBJ1-2; the D gene is possibly TRBD1 (5 bases). The TCR sequence derives from a male donor with lung adenocarcinoma. The CD4 and CD8 labels of this study may be unreliable. The CDR3: CASSPGLDYGYTF. The CDR3 coding sequence is TGTGCCAGCAGTCCAGGGCTCGACTATGGCTACACCTTC.